The T cell receptor beta chain under discussion was sequenced for a study of blood T cell repertoires in COVID-19. As for the study in general: From T cells, B-cell-depleted T cells, or PBMCs came the material, which was cDNA or gDNA.

The assay was immunoSEQ multiplex PCR, and TCRdb's table has in-frame clones only and misses some. The sample carries 400,000 to 450,000 clones, 90% recorded once. Participants came from 24 US areas, aged roughly 18 to 89 years. Cohort assignment relied on participant-reported clinical history. What the recovered Cohort 3 donors had was two negative PCRs, clearance, or symptom resolution. Germline V gene sequence: CDR1 SGHRS, CDR2 YFSETQ. With 1 base clipped from V and 4 bases from J, the junction kept 8 bases outside the gene matches. CDR3 length equals 16 residues. The chain recombines TRBV5-1 with TRBJ1-5; 7 nucleotides agree with TRBD1. This clonotype was sampled from a man between 18 and 35 years old who had recovered from COVID-19. Sequenced: PBMCs or T cells enriched from blood (not recorded which). CDR3 sequence: CASSLSPRGSNQPQHF. The CDR3 coding sequence is TGCGCCAGCAGCTTGTCCCCCAGGGGGTCAAATCAGCCCCAGCATTTT.